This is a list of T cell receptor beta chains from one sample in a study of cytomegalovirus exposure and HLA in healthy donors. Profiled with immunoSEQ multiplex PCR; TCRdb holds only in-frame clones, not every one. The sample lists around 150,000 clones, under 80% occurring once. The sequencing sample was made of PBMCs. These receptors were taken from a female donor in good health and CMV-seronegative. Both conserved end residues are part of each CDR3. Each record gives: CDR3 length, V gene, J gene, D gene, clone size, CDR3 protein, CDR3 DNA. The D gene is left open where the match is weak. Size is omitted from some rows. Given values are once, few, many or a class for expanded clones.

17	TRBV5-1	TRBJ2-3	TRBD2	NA	CASSLRFSGRGPDTQYF	TGCGCCAGCAGCTTGCGGTTTAGCGGGAGGGGGCCAGATACGCAGTATTTT
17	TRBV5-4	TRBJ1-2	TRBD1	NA	CASSLEVSSGGSYGYTF	TGTGCCAGCAGCTTGGAAGTTTCCTCAGGGGGCAGCTATGGCTACACCTTC
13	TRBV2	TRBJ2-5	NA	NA	CASTRGGQETQYF	TGTGCCAGCACGAGGGGGGGGCAAGAGACCCAGTACTTC
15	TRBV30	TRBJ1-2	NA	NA	CAWSVGSGYSYGYTF	TGTGCCTGGAGTGTAGGGTCGGGGTACAGCTATGGCTACACCTTC
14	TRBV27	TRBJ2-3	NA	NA	CASSLLDYTDTQYF	TGTGCCAGCAGTTTACTGGACTACACAGATACGCAGTATTTT
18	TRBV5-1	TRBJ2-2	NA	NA	CASSLALTGLGDTGELFF	TGCGCCAGCAGCTTGGCACTTACGGGCCTCGGGGACACCGGGGAGCTGTTTTTT
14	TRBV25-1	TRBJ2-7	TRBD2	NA	CASRPSGGSYEQYF	TGTGCCAGCAGACCAAGCGGGGGCTCCTACGAGCAGTACTTC
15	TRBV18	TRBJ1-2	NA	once	CASSSTAGTTYGYTF	TGTGCCAGCTCATCAACCGCCGGGACAACTTATGGCTACACCTTC
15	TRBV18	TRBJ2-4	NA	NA	CASSPLGGAKNIQYF	TGTGCCAGCTCACCCCTTGGGGGGGCCAAAAACATTCAGTACTTC
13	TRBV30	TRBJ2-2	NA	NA	CAWSKRESGELFF	TGTGCCTGGAGCAAAAGGGAGAGCGGGGAGCTGTTTTTT
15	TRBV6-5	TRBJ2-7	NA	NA	CASSYSSSGEGEQYF	TGTGCCAGCAGTTACTCGTCTTCAGGGGAAGGCGAGCAGTACTTC
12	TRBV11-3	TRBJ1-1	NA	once	CASSLDYGKAFF	TGTGCCAGCAGCTTAGATTACGGGAAAGCTTTCTTT
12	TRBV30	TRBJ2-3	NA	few	CAWGAVTDTQYF	TGTGCCTGGGGAGCGGTGACAGATACGCAGTATTTT
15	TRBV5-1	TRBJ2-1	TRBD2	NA	CASSLGLAGANEQFF	TGCGCCAGCAGCTTGGGGCTAGCGGGAGCCAATGAGCAGTTCTTC
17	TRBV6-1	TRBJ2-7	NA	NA	CASSEADPPGIFYEQYF	TGTGCCAGCAGTGAAGCAGATCCCCCGGGGATATTTTACGAGCAGTACTTC
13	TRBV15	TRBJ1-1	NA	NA	CATSRGRGEGAFF	TGTGCCACCAGCAGAGGCCGGGGGGAGGGAGCTTTCTTT
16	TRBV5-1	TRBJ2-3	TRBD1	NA	CASSLRRDRLTDTQYF	TGCGCCAGCAGCTTGCGCCGGGACAGGCTCACAGATACGCAGTATTTT
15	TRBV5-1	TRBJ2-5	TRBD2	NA	CASSLPAGEQETQYF	TGCGCCAGCAGCTTGCCAGCGGGGGAACAAGAGACCCAGTACTTC
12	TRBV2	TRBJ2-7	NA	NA	CASSGQLYEQYF	TGTGCCAGCAGTGGACAGCTCTACGAGCAGTACTTC
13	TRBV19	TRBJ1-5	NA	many	CASSMVQGQPQHF	TGTGCCAGTAGTATGGTGCAGGGACAGCCCCAGCATTTT
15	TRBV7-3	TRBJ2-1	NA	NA	CASSHARAGLNEQFF	TGTGCCAGCAGCCACGCCAGGGCGGGGTTGAATGAGCAGTTCTTC
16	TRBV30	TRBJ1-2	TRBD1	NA	CAWTSQAGTGINGYTF	TGTGCCTGGACTAGTCAAGCCGGGACAGGGATCAATGGCTACACCTTC
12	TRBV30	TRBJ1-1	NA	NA	CAWSFGSTEAFF	TGTGCCTGGAGCTTTGGGAGCACTGAAGCTTTCTTT
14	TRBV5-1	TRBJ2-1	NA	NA	CASSPGDFYNEQFF	TGCGCCAGCAGCCCCGGGGACTTCTACAATGAGCAGTTCTTC
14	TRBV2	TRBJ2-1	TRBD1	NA	CASRRDRGENEQFF	TGTGCCAGCAGGCGGGACAGGGGTGAGAATGAGCAGTTCTTC
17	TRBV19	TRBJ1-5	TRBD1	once	CASSIGTGGRPNQPQHF	TGTGCCAGTAGTATAGGTACAGGGGGTCGTCCCAATCAGCCCCAGCATTTT
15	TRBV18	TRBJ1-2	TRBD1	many	CASSPGTATNYGYTF	TGTGCCAGCTCACCGGGGACAGCTACTAACTATGGCTACACCTTC
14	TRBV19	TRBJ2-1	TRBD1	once	CASTRTGSYNEQFF	TGTGCCAGTACGAGGACAGGGTCTTACAATGAGCAGTTCTTC